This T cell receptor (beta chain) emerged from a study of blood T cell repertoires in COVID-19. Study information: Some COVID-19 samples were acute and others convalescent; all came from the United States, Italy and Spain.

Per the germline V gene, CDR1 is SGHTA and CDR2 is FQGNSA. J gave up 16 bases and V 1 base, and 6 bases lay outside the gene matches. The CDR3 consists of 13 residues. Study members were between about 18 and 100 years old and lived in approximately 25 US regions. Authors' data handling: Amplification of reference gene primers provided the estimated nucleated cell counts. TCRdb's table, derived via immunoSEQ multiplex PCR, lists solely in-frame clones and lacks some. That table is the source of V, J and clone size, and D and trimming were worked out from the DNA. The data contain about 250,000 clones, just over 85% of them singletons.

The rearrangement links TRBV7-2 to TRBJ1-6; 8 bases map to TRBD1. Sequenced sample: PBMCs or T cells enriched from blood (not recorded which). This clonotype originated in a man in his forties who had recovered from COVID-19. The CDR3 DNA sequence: TGTGCCAGCAGCTTAGAGTGGACAGGGAAACTCCACTTT. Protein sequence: CASSLEWTGKLHF. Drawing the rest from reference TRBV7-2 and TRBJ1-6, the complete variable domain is GAGVSQSPSNKVTEKGKDVELRCDPISGHTALYWYRQSLGQGLEFLIYFQGNSAPDKSGLPSDRFSAERTGGSVSTLTIQRTQQEDSAVYLCASSLEWTGKLHFGNGTRLTVT.